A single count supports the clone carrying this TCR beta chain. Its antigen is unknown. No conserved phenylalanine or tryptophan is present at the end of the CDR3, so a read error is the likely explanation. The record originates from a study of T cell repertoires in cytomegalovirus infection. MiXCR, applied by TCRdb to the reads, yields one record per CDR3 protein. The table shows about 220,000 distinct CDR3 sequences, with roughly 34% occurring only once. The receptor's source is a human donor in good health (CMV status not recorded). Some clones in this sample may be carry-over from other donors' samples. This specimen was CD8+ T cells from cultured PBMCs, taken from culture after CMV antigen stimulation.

The CDR3 nucleotides are TGTGCCAGCAGCCCACAGGTGGGGTCGCGCTTCGAAGAGACCCAGTACTTA. It codes for CASSPQVGSRFEETQYL. This sequence joins TRBV28 and TRBJ2-5; D possibly corresponds to TRBD1 (5 bases). The V gene lost 6 bases and the J gene lost 3 bases, with 23 bases spanning the gap. The CDR3 is 17 residues long. Germline loops: CDR1 MDHEN, CDR2 SYDVKM.